This T cell receptor (beta chain) was sequenced for a study of T-cell memory formation after mild COVID-19. Points from the study as a whole: Mainly CM and EM harbored the contracting CD4+ clones; mainly EMRA harbored the CD8+ ones.

This clonotype was detected many times. What it recognizes is unknown. TCRdb used MiXCR to reprocess the 5' RACE reads, holding one entry per CDR3 protein. The sample includes fewer than 250,000 distinct CDR3 sequences, about 11% of them seen just once. This CDR3 contains 17 residues. CDR1 SGHRS and CDR2 YFSETQ come from the germline V gene. V was pared by 4 bases and J by 4 bases, with 10 bases of the junction left unmatched. This TCR was sampled from a man younger than 35 who had mild COVID-19 (a few samples of this study predate the infection). Cell type and time point are not known. Source material: PBMCs or a T cell subset sorted from them (not recorded which). The rearrangement uses TRBV5-1 and TRBJ2-5; 13 bases are shared with TRBD2. CDR3 residues: CASSRGQGLAGLETQYF. The CDR3, as DNA: TGCGCCAGCAGCCGAGGACAGGGACTAGCGGGGTTAGAGACCCAGTACTTC.